This TCR beta chain was found in a study of blood T cells in healthy people across ages. Across the whole study: There was about one barcoded beta molecule captured by template switching per two T cells.

Alongside a J-beta primer mix, a sample-barcoded 5' primer served in a second PCR lasting about 6 to 12 cycles. Template switching added a 12-random-nucleotide identifier to every cDNA molecule. The study obtained at least 3 million CDR3-containing paired-end reads from every sample. A single record per CDR3 protein comes from TCRdb applying MiXCR to the 5' RACE reads. The repertoire holds about 1.8 million distinct CDR3 sequences, with 49% as singletons. There are 13 residues in the CDR3. The chain joins TRBV12-3 or TRBV12-4 to TRBJ2-4; D call uncertain. The assigned J gene may be wrong: the sequence end matches TRBJ2-7 better. Sequences were obtained from blood. This TCR derives from a woman between 40 and 55 years old in good health. The CDR3, as DNA: TGTGCCAGCAGTTTTCTAGGAATTCTCGAGCAGTACTTC. Encoded protein: CASSFLGILEQYF.